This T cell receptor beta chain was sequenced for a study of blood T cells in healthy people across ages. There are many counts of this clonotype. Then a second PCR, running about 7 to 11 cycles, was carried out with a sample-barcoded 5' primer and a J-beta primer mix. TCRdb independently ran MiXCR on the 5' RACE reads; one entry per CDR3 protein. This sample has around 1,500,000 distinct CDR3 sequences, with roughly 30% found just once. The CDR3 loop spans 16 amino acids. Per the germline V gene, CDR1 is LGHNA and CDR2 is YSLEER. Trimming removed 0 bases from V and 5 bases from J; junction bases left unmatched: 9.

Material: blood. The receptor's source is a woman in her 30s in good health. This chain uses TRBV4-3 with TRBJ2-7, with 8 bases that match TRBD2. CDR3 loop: CASSQDENGRADEQYF. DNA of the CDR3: TGCGCCAGCAGCCAAGATGAGAACGGGAGGGCGGACGAGCAGTACTTC.